This TCR beta chain was sequenced for a study of metastatic and nonmetastatic thyroid tumors. On the study more broadly: Repertoire comparison spanned blood and tumor or nodule tissue of malignant and benign thyroid patients. Study-wide points: Benign nodules reportedly had significantly lower TCR beta diversity than malignant thyroid tumors in blood and tumor.

TCRdb reanalyzed the PCR reads with MiXCR. Of roughly 30,000 clones in the sample, 18% were seen once. Remarks on this clone: Its matching antigen is unknown.

Trimming shortened V by 5 bases and J by 10 bases, and 17 bases separated the two germline ends. The germline V gene encodes CDR1 SEHNR and CDR2 FQNEAQ (reference sequence). The CDR3 runs 14 residues. None of the patients had undergone any treatment ahead of thyroid surgery. Sequenced material: blood. The source of this sequence is a female donor with papillary thyroid cancer or a benign thyroid nodule (not recorded which). Some clones in this sample may be carry-over from other donors' samples. V usage is TRBV7-9 and J usage is TRBJ2-2; tentatively, D is TRBD1 (5 bases). The CDR3 reads CASSDLQVIVELFF. CDR3 sequence (DNA): TGTGCCAGCAGCGACCTACAGGTGATCGTGGAGCTGTTTTTT.